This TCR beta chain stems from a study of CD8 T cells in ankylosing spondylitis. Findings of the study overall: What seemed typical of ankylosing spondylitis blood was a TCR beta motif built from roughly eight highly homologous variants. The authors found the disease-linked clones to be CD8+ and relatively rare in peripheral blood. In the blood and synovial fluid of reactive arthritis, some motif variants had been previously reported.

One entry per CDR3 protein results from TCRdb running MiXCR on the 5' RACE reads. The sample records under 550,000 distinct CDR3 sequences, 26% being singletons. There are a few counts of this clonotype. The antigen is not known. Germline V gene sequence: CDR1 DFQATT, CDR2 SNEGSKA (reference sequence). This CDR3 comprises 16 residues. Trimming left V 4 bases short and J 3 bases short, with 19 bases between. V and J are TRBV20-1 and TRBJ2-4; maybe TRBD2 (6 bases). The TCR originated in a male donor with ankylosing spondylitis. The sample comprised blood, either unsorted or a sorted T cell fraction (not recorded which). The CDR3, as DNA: TGCAGTGCTATCCACGTAAGGGGAGGAGTCAAAAACATTCAGTACTTC. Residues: CSAIHVRGGVKNIQYF.